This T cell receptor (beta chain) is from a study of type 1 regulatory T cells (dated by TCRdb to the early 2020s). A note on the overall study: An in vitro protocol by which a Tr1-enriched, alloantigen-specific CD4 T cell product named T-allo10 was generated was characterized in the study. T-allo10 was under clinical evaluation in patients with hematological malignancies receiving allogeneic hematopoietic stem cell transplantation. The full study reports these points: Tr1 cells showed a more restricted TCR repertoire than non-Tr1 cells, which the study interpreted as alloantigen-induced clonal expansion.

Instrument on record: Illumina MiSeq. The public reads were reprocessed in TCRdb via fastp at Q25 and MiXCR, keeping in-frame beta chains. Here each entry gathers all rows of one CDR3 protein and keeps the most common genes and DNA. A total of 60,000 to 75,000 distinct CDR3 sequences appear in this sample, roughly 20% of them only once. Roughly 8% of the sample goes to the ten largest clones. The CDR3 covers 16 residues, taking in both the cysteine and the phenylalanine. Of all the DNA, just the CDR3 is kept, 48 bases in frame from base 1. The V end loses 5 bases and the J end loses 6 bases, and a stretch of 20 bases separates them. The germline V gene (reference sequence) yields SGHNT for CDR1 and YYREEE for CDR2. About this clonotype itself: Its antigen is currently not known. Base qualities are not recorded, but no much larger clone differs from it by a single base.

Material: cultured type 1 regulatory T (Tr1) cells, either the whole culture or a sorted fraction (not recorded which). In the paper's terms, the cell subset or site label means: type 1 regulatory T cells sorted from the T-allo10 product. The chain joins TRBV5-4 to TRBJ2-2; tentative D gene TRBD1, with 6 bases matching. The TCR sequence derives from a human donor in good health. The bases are TGTGCCAGCAGGAGACAAACAGGGATTTCAGCCGGGGAGCTGTTTTTT. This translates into CASRRQTGISAGELFF.